This T cell receptor beta chain was captured by sequencing in a study of OX40 agonist ivuxolimab in advanced cancers. CDR1 is SSHAT, CDR2 FNYEAQ, per germline (reference sequence). The CDR3 is 15 residues long. Germline trimming cut 1 base from V and 9 bases from J; bases unmatched to any gene: 8. Produced via immunoSEQ multiplex PCR; TCRdb's table is partial and in-frame only. This table has some 83,000 clones, 86% appearing once. This clonotype originated in an adult with an advanced solid tumor such as melanoma, head and neck, liver or kidney cancer. The chain links TRBV7-7 to TRBJ2-3, with 9 bases fitting TRBD2. The material was CD4+ or CD8+ T cells sorted from blood, obtained in a trial of the OX40 agonist ivuxolimab. CDR3 protein: CASSLGSGSGETQYF. CDR3 bases: TGTGCCAGCAGCTTAGGTAGCGGGAGTGGGGAGACGCAGTATTTT.